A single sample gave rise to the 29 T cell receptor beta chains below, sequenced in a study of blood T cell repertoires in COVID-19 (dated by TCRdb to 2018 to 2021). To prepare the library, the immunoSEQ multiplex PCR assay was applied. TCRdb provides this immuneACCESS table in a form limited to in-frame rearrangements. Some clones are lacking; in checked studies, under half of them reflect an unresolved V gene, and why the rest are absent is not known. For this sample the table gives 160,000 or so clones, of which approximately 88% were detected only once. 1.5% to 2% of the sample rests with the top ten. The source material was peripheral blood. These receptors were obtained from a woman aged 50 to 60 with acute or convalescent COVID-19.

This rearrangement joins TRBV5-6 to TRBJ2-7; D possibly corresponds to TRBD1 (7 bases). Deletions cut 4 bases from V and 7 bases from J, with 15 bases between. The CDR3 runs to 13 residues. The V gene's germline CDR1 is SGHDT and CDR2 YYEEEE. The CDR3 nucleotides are TGTGCCAGCAGCCAGGGGGGCCTGGGGGAGCAGTACTTC. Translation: CASSQGGLGEQYF.

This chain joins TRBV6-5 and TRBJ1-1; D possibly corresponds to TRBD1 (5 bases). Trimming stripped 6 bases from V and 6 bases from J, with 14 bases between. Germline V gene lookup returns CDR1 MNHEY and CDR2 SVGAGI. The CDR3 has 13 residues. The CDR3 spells CASSPLEGAEAFF. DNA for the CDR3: TGTGCCAGCAGCCCCCTAGAAGGGGCTGAAGCTTTCTTT.

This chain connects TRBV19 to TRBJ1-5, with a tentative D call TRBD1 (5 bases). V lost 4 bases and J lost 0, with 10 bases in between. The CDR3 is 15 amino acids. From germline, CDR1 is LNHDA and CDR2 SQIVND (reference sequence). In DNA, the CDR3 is TGTGCCAGTAGTAGCGGGACTTTTAGCAATCAGCCCCAGCATTTT. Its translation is CASSSGTFSNQPQHF.

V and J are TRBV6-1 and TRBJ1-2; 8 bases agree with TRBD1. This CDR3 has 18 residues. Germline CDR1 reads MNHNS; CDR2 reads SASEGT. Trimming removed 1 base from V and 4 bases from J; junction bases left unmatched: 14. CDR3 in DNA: TGTGCCAGCAGTGAAGTCTGGCAGGGGGCGGAGTGGGGCTATGGCTACACCTTC. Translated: CASSEVWQGAEWGYGYTF.

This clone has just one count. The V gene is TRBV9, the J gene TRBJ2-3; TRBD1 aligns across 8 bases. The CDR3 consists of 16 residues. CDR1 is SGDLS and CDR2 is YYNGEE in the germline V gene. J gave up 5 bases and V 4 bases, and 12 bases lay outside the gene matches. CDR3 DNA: TGTGCCAGCAGCCCACAAGCAGGGGGCTGGCGAGATACGCAGTATTTT. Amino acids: CASSPQAGGWRDTQYF.

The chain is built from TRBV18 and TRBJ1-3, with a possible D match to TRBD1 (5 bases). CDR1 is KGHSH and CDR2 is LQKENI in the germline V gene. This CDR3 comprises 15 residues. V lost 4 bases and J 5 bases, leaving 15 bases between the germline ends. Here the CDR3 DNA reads TGTGCCAGCTCACTACCACCGGGGGTTCGAAACACCATATATTTT. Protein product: CASSLPPGVRNTIYF.

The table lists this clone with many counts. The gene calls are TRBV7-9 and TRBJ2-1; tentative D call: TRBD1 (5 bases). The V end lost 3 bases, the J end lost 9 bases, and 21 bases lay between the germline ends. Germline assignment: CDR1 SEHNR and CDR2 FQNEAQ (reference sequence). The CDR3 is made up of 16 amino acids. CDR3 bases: TGTGCCAGCAGCTTGGTATATATTGTCAGGGTTCCTGAGCAGTTCTTC. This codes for CASSLVYIVRVPEQFF.

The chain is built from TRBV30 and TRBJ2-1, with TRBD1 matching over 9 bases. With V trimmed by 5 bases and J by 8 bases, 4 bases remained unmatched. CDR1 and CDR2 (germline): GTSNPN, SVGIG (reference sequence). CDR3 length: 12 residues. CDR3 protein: CAWGDRAYEQFF. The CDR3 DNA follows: TGTGCCTGGGGGGACAGGGCATATGAGCAGTTCTTC.

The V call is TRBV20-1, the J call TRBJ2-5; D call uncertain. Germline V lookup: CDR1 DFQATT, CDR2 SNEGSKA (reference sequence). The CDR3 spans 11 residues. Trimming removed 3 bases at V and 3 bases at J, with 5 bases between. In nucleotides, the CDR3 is TGCAGTGCTAGGGCGGAAGAGACCCAGTACTTC. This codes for CSARAEETQYF.

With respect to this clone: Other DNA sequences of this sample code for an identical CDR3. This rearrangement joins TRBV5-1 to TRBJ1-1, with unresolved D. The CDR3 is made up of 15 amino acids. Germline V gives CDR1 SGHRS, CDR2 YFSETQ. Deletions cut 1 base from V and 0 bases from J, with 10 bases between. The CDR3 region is CASSLSGGMNTEAFF. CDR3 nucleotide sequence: TGCGCCAGCAGCTTGAGTGGCGGCATGAACACTGAAGCTTTCTTT.

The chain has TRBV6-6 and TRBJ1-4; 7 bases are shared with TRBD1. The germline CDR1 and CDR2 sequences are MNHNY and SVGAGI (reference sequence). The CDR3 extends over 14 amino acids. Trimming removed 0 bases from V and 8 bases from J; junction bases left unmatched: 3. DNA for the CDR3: TGTGCCAGCAGTTACTCGTACAGGGGAGAAAAACTGTTTTTT. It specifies CASSYSYRGEKLFF.

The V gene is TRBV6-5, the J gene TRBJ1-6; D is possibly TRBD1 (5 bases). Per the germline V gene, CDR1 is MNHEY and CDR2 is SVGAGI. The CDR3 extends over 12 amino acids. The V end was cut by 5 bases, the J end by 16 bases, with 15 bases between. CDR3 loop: CASSQKTGTLHF. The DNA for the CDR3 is TGTGCCAGCAGTCAAAAAACAGGAACACTCCACTTT.

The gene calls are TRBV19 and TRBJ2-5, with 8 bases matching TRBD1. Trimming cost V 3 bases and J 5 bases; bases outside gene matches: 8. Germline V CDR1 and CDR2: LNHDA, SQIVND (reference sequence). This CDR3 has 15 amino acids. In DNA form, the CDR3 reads TGTGCCAGTAGTATCCCTCTACAGGGGGTTGAGACCCAGTACTTC. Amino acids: CASSIPLQGVETQYF.

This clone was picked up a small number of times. The CDR3 sequence: CATSEGQRRPNQPQHF. CDR3 DNA sequence: TGTGCCACCAGTGAGGGACAGAGACGTCCCAATCAGCCCCAGCATTTT. J is TRBJ1-5 and V is TRBV24-1; 7 bases are a match to TRBD1. The CDR3 contains 16 residues. With V trimmed by 4 bases and J by 3 bases, 8 bases remained unmatched. In germline, CDR1 is KGHDR, CDR2 SFDVKD.

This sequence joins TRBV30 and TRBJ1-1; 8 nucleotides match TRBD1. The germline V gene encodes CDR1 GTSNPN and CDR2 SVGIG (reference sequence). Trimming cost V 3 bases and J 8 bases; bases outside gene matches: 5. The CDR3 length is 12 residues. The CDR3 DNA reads TGTGCCTGGAGGCCAACAGGGGGGGAAGCTTTCTTT. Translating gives CAWRPTGGEAFF.

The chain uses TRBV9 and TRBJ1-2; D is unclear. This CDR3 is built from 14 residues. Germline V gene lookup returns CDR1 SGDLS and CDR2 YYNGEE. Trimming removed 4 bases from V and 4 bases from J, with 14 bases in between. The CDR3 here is CASSPRPGSYGYTF. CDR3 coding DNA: TGTGCCAGCAGCCCCCGTCCGGGTAGCTATGGCTACACCTTC.

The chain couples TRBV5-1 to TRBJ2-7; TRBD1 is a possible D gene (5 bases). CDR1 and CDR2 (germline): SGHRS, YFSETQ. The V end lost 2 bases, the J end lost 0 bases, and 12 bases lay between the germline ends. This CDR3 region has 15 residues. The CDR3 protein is CASSFAGFDSYEQYF. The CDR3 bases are TGCGCCAGCAGCTTTGCAGGGTTCGACTCCTACGAGCAGTACTTC.

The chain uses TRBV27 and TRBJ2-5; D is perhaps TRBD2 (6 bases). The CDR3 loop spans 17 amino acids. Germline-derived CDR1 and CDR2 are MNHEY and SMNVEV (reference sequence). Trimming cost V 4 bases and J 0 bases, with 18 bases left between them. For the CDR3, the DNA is TGTGCCAGCAGTTCCTCTACTAGCTATTCGTACCAAGAGACCCAGTACTTC. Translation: CASSSSTSYSYQETQYF.

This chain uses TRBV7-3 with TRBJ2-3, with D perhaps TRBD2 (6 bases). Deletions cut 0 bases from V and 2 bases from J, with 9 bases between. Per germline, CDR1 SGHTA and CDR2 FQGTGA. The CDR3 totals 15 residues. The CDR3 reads CASSLTRGTTDTQYF. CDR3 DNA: TGTGCCAGCAGCTTAACGCGGGGCACCACAGATACGCAGTATTTT.

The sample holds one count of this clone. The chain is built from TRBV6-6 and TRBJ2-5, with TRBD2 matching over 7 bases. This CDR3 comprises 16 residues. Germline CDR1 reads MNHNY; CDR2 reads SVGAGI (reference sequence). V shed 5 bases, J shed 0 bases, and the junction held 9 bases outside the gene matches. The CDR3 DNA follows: TGTGCCAGCAGTCGTAAAAGCGGGATCTACCAAGAGACCCAGTACTTC. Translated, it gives CASSRKSGIYQETQYF.

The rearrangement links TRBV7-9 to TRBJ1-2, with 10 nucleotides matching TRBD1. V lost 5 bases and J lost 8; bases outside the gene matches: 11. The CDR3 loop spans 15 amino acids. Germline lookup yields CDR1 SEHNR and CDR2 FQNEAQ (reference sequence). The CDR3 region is CASSPGTGEVSGYTF. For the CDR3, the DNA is TGTGCCAGCAGCCCCGGGACAGGGGAAGTCTCCGGCTACACCTTC.

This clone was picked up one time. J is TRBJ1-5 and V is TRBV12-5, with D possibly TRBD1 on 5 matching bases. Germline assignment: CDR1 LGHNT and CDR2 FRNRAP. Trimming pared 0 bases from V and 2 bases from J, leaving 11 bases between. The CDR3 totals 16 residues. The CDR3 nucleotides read TGTGCTAGTGGTTTGGTACGGGGGGAGGGCAATCAGCCCCAGCATTTT. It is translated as CASGLVRGEGNQPQHF.

The CDR3 bases are TGTGCCAGCAGTTTAGGGGACAGGGGCTACGAGCAGTACTTC. Amino acids: CASSLGDRGYEQYF. V and J are TRBV27 and TRBJ2-7, with TRBD1 identical over 10 bases. The trim removed 2 bases at V and 3 bases at J, leaving 1 base unmatched. The CDR3 has 14 amino acids. Germline CDR1 reads MNHEY; CDR2 reads SMNVEV (reference sequence).

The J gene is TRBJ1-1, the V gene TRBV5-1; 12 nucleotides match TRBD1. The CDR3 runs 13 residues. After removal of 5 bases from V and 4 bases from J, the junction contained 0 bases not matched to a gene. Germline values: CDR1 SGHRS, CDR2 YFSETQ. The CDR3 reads CASRGQGATEAFF. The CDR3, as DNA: TGCGCCAGCAGGGGACAGGGGGCCACTGAAGCTTTCTTT.

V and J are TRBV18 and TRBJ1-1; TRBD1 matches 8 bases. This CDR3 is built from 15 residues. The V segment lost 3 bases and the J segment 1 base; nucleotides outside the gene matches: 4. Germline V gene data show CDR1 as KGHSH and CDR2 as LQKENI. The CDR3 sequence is CASSPGQDSNTEAFF. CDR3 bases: TGTGCCAGCTCACCGGGACAGGACTCGAACACTGAAGCTTTCTTT. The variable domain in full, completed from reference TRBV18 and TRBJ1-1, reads NAGVMQNPRHLVRRRGQEARLRCSPMKGHSHVYWYRQLPEEGLKFMVYLQKENIIDESGMPKERFSAEFPKEGPSILRIQQVVRGDSAAYFCASSPGQDSNTEAFFGQGTRLTVV.

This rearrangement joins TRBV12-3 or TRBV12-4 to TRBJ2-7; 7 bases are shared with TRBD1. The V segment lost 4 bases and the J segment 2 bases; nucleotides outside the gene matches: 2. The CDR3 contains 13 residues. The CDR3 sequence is CASSSGTAYEQYF. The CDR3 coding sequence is TGTGCCAGCAGTTCCGGGACAGCCTACGAGCAGTACTTC.

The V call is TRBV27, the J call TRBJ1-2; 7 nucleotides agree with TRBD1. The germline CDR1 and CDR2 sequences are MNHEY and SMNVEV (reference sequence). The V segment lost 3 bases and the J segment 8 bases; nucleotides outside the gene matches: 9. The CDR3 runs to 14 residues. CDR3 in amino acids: CASSFGDRVEGYTF. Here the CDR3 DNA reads TGTGCCAGCAGTTTCGGAGACAGGGTAGAGGGCTACACCTTC.

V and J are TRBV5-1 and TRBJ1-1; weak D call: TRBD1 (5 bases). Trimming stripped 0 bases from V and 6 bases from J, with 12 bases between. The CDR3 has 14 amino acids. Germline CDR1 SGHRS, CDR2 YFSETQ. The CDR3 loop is CASSLAARVAEAFF. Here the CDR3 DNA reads TGCGCCAGCAGCTTGGCGGCCAGGGTCGCTGAAGCTTTCTTT. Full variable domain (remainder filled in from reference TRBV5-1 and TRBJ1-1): KAGVTQTPRYLIKTRGQQVTLSCSPISGHRSVSWYQQTPGQGLQFLFEYFSETQRNKGNFPGRFSGRQFSNSRSEMNVSTLELGDSALYLCASSLAARVAEAFFGQGTRLTVV.

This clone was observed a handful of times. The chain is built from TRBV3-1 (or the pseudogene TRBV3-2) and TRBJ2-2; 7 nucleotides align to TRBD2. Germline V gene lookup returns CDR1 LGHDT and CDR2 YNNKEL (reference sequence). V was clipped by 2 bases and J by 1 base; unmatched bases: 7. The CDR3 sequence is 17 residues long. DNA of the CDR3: TGTGCCAGCAGCCAATACCCTGGCGGGGGGAACACCGGGGAGCTGTTTTTT. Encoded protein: CASSQYPGGGNTGELFF.